The 17 T cell receptor beta chains given below trace back to one sample, sequenced in a study of blood T cell repertoires in COVID-19 (TCRdb year 2020). Receptor amplification or capture employed the immunoSEQ multiplex PCR assay. TCRdb stores this immuneACCESS table with in-frame sequences only. Part of the clones is absent; in the studies checked, under half of the shortfall reflects unresolved V genes, and no reason is known for the rest. The sample has 100,000 to 150,000 clones on record, about 86% of them singletons. More than 2% of the sample is held by the ten biggest clonotypes. The sequencing input was PBMCs or T cells enriched from blood (not recorded which). Every receptor here comes from a man in his forties with acute COVID-19.

The genes are TRBV21-1 and TRBJ1-4. TRBV21-1 is a documented pseudogene. This CDR3 is built from 13 residues. The CDR3 DNA follows: TGTGCCAGCTCTCGGCAGAGGGATGAAAAACTGTTTTTT. Translated, it gives CASSRQRDEKLFF.

The genes are TRBV5-1 and TRBJ1-1; TRBD1 agrees at 7 bases. Trimming at V came to 0 bases and at J to 0 bases, leaving 5 bases not matched to a gene. The CDR3 spans 16 residues. The germline V gene encodes CDR1 SGHRS and CDR2 YFSETQ. This chain's CDR3 is CASSLAGTAMNTEAFF. The DNA for the CDR3 is TGCGCCAGCAGCTTGGCGGGGACAGCCATGAACACTGAAGCTTTCTTT.

The rearrangement uses TRBV7-2 and TRBJ2-3; D not certain. The CDR3 loop spans 14 amino acids. CDR1 SGHTA and CDR2 FQGNSA come from the germline V gene. V shed 4 bases and J shed 0 bases, with 8 bases lying between them. CDR3 protein: CASSSHFSTDTQYF. The DNA for the CDR3 is TGTGCCAGCAGCTCCCATTTCAGCACAGATACGCAGTATTTT.

V usage is TRBV5-4 and J usage is TRBJ1-5; D might be TRBD1 (5 bases). Trimming removed 2 bases at V and 3 bases at J, with 9 bases between. The CDR3 sequence is 14 residues long. Germline V gene lookup returns CDR1 SGHNT and CDR2 YYREEE (reference sequence). The CDR3 sequence: CASSFGGTNQPQHF. CDR3 bases: TGTGCCAGCAGCTTCGGAGGGACCAATCAGCCCCAGCATTTT.

The chain joins TRBV6-2 or TRBV6-3 to TRBJ1-5, with 8 bases matching TRBD1. After removal of 6 bases from V and 0 bases from J, the junction contained 13 bases not matched to a gene. The germline V gene encodes CDR1 MNHEY and CDR2 SVGEGT. This CDR3 has 18 residues. Written as DNA, the CDR3 is TGTGCCAGCAGCCCTACAACAGGGGGGCCCTTTAGCAATCAGCCCCAGCATTTT. Residues: CASSPTTGGPFSNQPQHF.

The chain carries TRBV10-1 and TRBJ1-1, with D unclear. V was pared by 0 bases and J by 11 bases, with 4 bases between. From germline, CDR1 is WNHNN and CDR2 SYGVQD (reference sequence). This CDR3 comprises 10 residues. In nucleotides, the CDR3 is TGCGCCAGCAGTGAGTCTCGGGCTTTCTTT. This encodes CASSESRAFF.

V is TRBV10-3 and J is TRBJ1-2; no reliable D call. This CDR3 has 15 amino acids. CDR1 is ENHRY, CDR2 SYGVKD, per germline. Trimming cost V 3 bases and J 1 base, with 12 bases left between them. The CDR3 bases are TGTGCCATCAGTGACGAAACCCTAAGTAACTATGGCTACACCTTC. The encoded protein is CAISDETLSNYGYTF.

The chain links TRBV11-2 to TRBJ2-2; 11 nucleotides match TRBD1. The CDR3 extends over 17 amino acids. The junction had 9 bases not matched to a gene; V was cut back by 5 bases and J by 4 bases. The germline gives CDR1 SGHAT, CDR2 FQNNGV. The CDR3 here is CASSHRPGQGVTGELFF. DNA of the CDR3: TGTGCCAGCAGCCATCGACCGGGACAGGGGGTCACCGGGGAGCTGTTTTTT.

The V call is TRBV27, the J call TRBJ1-6; maybe TRBD1 (6 bases). Deletions cut 6 bases from V and 6 bases from J, with 9 bases between. The CDR3 is made up of 13 amino acids. The germline V gene has CDR1 MNHEY and CDR2 SMNVEV (reference sequence). CDR3 sequence reads: CASRGRGNSPLHF. CDR3 sequence (DNA): TGTGCCAGCAGGGGCAGGGGTAATTCACCCCTCCACTTT.

This clone has a single count. J is TRBJ2-3 and V is TRBV7-9; 7 nucleotides agree with TRBD1. CDR1 is SEHNR, CDR2 FQNEAQ, per germline (reference sequence). This CDR3 region has 15 residues. The trim removed 1 base at V and 4 bases at J, leaving 5 bases unmatched. The CDR3, as DNA: TGTGCCAGCAGCTTAGGAGGGGGCAAGGCAGATACGCAGTATTTT. Translating gives CASSLGGGKADTQYF.

This clone was recorded once. V gene TRBV5-1 combines with J gene TRBJ2-2; TRBD2 matches at 8 bases. Germline CDR1 SGHRS, CDR2 YFSETQ. After removal of 0 bases from V and 2 bases from J, the junction contained 6 bases not matched to a gene. There are 17 residues in the CDR3. In DNA form, the CDR3 reads TGCGCCAGCAGCTTGGGTCTAGCGGGCCTAAACACCGGGGAGCTGTTTTTT. Encoded protein: CASSLGLAGLNTGELFF.

In nucleotides, the CDR3 is TGTGCCAGTAGTATAGATCCGCGCGGATTCCGGGGTGAGCAGTTCTTC. Amino acid sequence: CASSIDPRGFRGEQFF. The chain has TRBV19 and TRBJ2-1; the D gene is possibly TRBD2 (5 bases). V was trimmed by 0 bases and J by 9 bases, leaving 18 bases between them. Looked up from germline, CDR1 is LNHDA and CDR2 is SQIVND (reference sequence). This CDR3 is built from 16 residues.

The rearrangement joins TRBV6-5 to TRBJ1-2; D unresolved. The CDR3 is made up of 14 amino acids. V was clipped by 4 bases and J by 4 bases, with 13 bases between them. Germline CDR1 and CDR2: MNHEY and SVGAGI. Here the CDR3 reads CASSFNEGSYGYTF. CDR3 sequence (DNA): TGTGCCAGCAGTTTTAATGAAGGGAGCTATGGCTACACCTTC.

This clone was seen only a few times. The rearrangement uses TRBV28 and TRBJ1-2; 8 bases map to TRBD1. Germline CDR1 is MDHEN and CDR2 is SYDVKM. J was trimmed by 4 bases and V by 7 bases; bases with no gene match: 5. This CDR3 spans 13 amino acids. CDR3 loop: CASNTDRAYGYTF. CDR3 nucleotide sequence: TGTGCCAGCAATACGGACAGGGCCTATGGCTACACCTTC.

In its sample, this clone was seen a few times. V is TRBV11-2 and J is TRBJ1-1; D gene ambiguous. The V gene's germline CDR1 is SGHAT and CDR2 FQNNGV. The ends were cut back, 2 bases at V and 7 bases at J, with 5 bases in the middle. CDR3 size: 11 residues. The chain's CDR3 is CASSLSSEAFF. CDR3 nucleotides: TGTGCCAGCAGCTTATCCAGTGAAGCTTTCTTT.

This clone was picked up one time. This CDR3 reads CAEGGQGDEKLFF. DNA of the CDR3: TGTGCCGAGGGGGGACAGGGAGATGAAAAACTGTTTTTT. The chain carries TRBV30 and TRBJ1-4; 9 bases map to TRBD1. V was clipped by 8 bases and J by 6 bases; unmatched bases: 7. Germline V CDR1 and CDR2: GTSNPN, SVGIG (reference sequence). The CDR3 length is 13 residues. The full variable domain, rest sourced from reference TRBV30 and TRBJ1-4, is SQTIHQWPATLVQPVGSPLSLECTVEGTSNPNLYWYRQAAGRGLQLLFYSVGIGQISSEVPQNLSASRPQDRQFILSSKKLLLSDSGFYLCAEGGQGDEKLFFGSGTQLSVL.

The chain recombines TRBV9 with TRBJ1-6; the match to TRBD1 covers 8 bases. Germline lookup yields CDR1 SGDLS and CDR2 YYNGEE. The CDR3 is made up of 15 amino acids. V was clipped by 0 bases and J by 5 bases; unmatched bases: 1. The CDR3 DNA is TGTGCCAGCAGCGTAGCAGGGGGCGATAATTCACCCCTCCACTTT. It translates to CASSVAGGDNSPLHF.